The rows below give T cell receptor beta chains drawn from one sample of a study of graft-versus-host responses after intestinal transplantation. Produced via immunoSEQ multiplex PCR; TCRdb's table is partial and in-frame only. Here the sample spans roughly 23,000 clones, about 45% being singletons. Specimen: alloreactive CD8+ T cells from a mixed lymphocyte reaction culture, collected before transplantation. The receptor set was obtained from a human patient who was an organ donor for intestinal transplantation. Each CDR3 is given with its conserved first and last residue.

>TRBV2|TRBJ2-7
CASTSTRGTSLYEQYF
>TRBV6-5|TRBJ1-1
CASSYDGGGTEAFF
>TRBV11-3|TRBJ2-7
CASSLTGGYEQYF
>TRBV10-2|TRBJ1-2
CASSERRTNYGYTF
>TRBV5-5|TRBJ1-2
CASSLSGSYGYTF
>TRBV9|TRBJ2-6
CASSAPLFSGANVLTF
>TRBV10-3|TRBJ2-1
CAISDAAGGGSYNEQFF
>TRBV6-5|TRBJ1-2
CASSYALNYGYTF
>TRBV7-3|TRBJ2-3
CASSLLAGGTDTQYF
>TRBV5-6|TRBJ1-3
CASSQGTGNTIYF
>TRBV6-6|TRBJ1-5
CASSYRELNSQHF
>TRBV7-2|TRBJ2-7
CASNPRGGRAYEQYF
>TRBV7-2|TRBJ1-5
CASRRGFHPPQHF
>TRBV4-1|TRBJ1-2
CASSPRQGEYGYTF
>TRBV10-2|TRBJ1-1
CASSESKILGPWLAEAFF
>TRBV15|TRBJ2-7
CATSRDTPDEQYF
>TRBV14|TRBJ2-5
CASSQGLAGAETQYF
>TRBV28|TRBJ2-7
CASSPKSVGRDPYEQYF
>TRBV28|TRBJ2-1
CASMDVNEQFF
>TRBV7-2|TRBJ1-2
CASSLVLGFYGYTF
>TRBV11-2|TRBJ1-1
CASSFGTGAPNTEAFF
>TRBV6-5|TRBJ2-1
CASFSGSGHEQFF